This T cell receptor beta chain was recorded in a study of T-cell memory formation after mild COVID-19. Study in general: Clusters of TCRs were largely donor specific. Whole-study findings and limits: CD4/CD8 balance held among clones contracting day 15 to 85, and later expanders leaned CD4+.

Constant-segment primers and 5'RACE yielded cDNA libraries for TCR alpha and TCR beta, each carrying sample barcodes and UMIs. Each CDR3 protein is one row after TCRdb ran MiXCR on the 5' RACE reads. The repertoire holds approximately 440,000 distinct CDR3 sequences, with around 20% as singletons. Concerning this clonotype itself: No antigen is known for it.

In germline, CDR1 is SQVTM, CDR2 ANQGSEA. V was pared by 7 bases and J by 4 bases, with 6 bases between. CDR3 length: 10 residues. This receptor was identified in an adult woman who had mild COVID-19 (a few samples of this study predate the infection). Cell type and time point are not known. Sequenced: PBMCs or a T cell subset sorted from them (not recorded which). The chain recombines TRBV29-1 with TRBJ2-3; possible D gene TRBD2, 6 bases. CDR3 in DNA: TGCAGCGGGGGGGCAGATACGCAGTATTTT. Translated, it gives CSGGADTQYF.